The 18 T cell receptor beta chains below come from one sample, sequenced in a study of T-cell memory formation after mild COVID-19. Each CDR3 protein is one row after TCRdb ran MiXCR on the 5' RACE reads. The data contain a few hundred thousand distinct CDR3 sequences, around 28% of them singletons. The sequencing input was PBMCs or a T cell subset sorted from them (not recorded which). Receptor source: an adult woman who had mild COVID-19 (a few samples of this study predate the infection). Cell type and time point are not known.

This clonotype was detected many times. The V and J genes are TRBV12-3 or TRBV12-4 and TRBJ2-1, with TRBD2 identical over 11 bases. The CDR3 has 14 amino acids. V shed 6 bases, J shed 6 bases, and the junction held 4 bases outside the gene matches. The CDR3 DNA reads TGTGCCAGCAGCCTAGCGGGAGGAGGCAATGAGCAGTTCTTC. Its translation is CASSLAGGGNEQFF.

This rearrangement joins TRBV20-1 to TRBJ2-1; D is uncertain. CDR3 length: 12 amino acids. With 1 base removed from V and 7 bases from J, the gap between germline ends came to 8 bases. Germline V CDR1 and CDR2: DFQATT, SNEGSKA (reference sequence). Here the CDR3 DNA reads TGCAGTGCTAGAGTTGAAGGGAATGAGCAGTTCTTC. Translation: CSARVEGNEQFF.

The chain recombines TRBV11-3 with TRBJ1-3, with D hard to call. There are 14 residues in the CDR3. Germline V gene lookup returns CDR1 SGHNT and CDR2 YENEEA. V was trimmed by 7 bases and J by 4 bases, leaving 14 bases between them. CDR3: CASTPPSGGNTIYF. In nucleotides, the CDR3 is TGTGCCAGCACCCCGCCGTCGGGAGGAAACACCATATATTTT.

This clonotype was seen a handful of times. The genes are TRBV7-3 and TRBJ2-7; 9 bases are a match to TRBD1. The CDR3 is 15 residues long. In germline, CDR1 is SGHTA, CDR2 FQGTGA. Trimming took 0 bases from V and 7 from J; bases not matched to a gene: 7. The CDR3 loop reads CASSLTTGGAGEQYF. The CDR3 nucleotides read TGTGCCAGCAGCTTAACTACAGGGGGCGCGGGGGAGCAGTACTTC.

This clonotype has just a few counts. The chain has TRBV20-1 and TRBJ2-5, with TRBD2 matching 7 bases. The CDR3 has 14 amino acids. Germline V gene data show CDR1 as DFQATT and CDR2 as SNEGSKA (reference sequence). V was pared by 3 bases and J by 5 bases, with 9 bases of the junction left unmatched. The CDR3 DNA is TGCAGTGCTAGGAGGGACTACCCGAGGGAGACCCAGTACTTC. Its protein is CSARRDYPRETQYF.

This clonotype was recorded a few times. The chain uses TRBV6-5 and TRBJ1-1, with D possibly TRBD1 on 5 matching bases. Per germline, CDR1 MNHEY and CDR2 SVGAGI. The CDR3 runs 15 residues. Trimming left V 8 bases short and J 4 bases short, with 20 bases between. The CDR3 coding sequence is TGTGCCAGCCAAGGGACCGTAGGGGTAGGCACTGAAGCTTTCTTT. Its translation is CASQGTVGVGTEAFF.

In this sample, this clonotype turned up once. This chain links TRBV7-9 with TRBJ2-1, with 14 bases that match TRBD2. With 7 bases clipped from V and 8 bases from J, the junction kept 7 bases outside the gene matches. This CDR3 is 15 amino acids long. The germline gives CDR1 SEHNR, CDR2 FQNEAQ (reference sequence). CDR3 sequence: CASILGTSGGDEQFF. CDR3 sequence (DNA): TGTGCCAGCATCCTCGGGACTAGCGGGGGCGATGAGCAGTTCTTC.

The rearrangement uses TRBV5-1 and TRBJ1-1; the match to TRBD1 covers 11 bases. J lost 5 bases, V lost 2 bases, and 8 bases had no gene match. The CDR3 loop spans 16 amino acids. Germline V CDR1 and CDR2: SGHRS, YFSETQ. The CDR3 DNA reads TGCGCCAGCAGCTTACGGGGGGACAGGGGGGAAACTGAAGCTTTCTTT. It codes for CASSLRGDRGETEAFF.

The chain links TRBV7-9 to TRBJ1-1; D is unresolved. Trimming shortened V by 7 bases and J by 1 base, and 13 bases separated the two germline ends. This CDR3 contains 14 residues. Germline lookup yields CDR1 SEHNR and CDR2 FQNEAQ (reference sequence). CDR3 DNA: TGTGCCAGCACCCCTTCGCGGGGGAACACTGAAGCTTTCTTT. Translation: CASTPSRGNTEAFF.

This clonotype was recorded many times. This rearrangement joins TRBV3-1 to TRBJ2-3; D call uncertain. Trimming stripped 1 base from V and 2 bases from J, with 7 bases between. The germline gives CDR1 LGHDT, CDR2 YNNKEL (reference sequence). The CDR3 totals 14 residues. CDR3 bases: TGTGCCAGCAGCCAAGGGCCTCTCACAGATACGCAGTATTTT. Protein: CASSQGPLTDTQYF.

The chain joins TRBV30 to TRBJ2-5; TRBD1 matches 9 bases. The CDR3 runs to 14 residues. Losses at the gene ends were 8 bases for V and 2 bases for J; bases not matched to a gene: 9. Germline values: CDR1 GTSNPN, CDR2 SVGIG (reference sequence). CDR3 bases: TGTGCCGGTGACAGGGGGTCAGGGCAAGAGACCCAGTACTTC. This sequence encodes CAGDRGSGQETQYF.

The chain has TRBV20-1 and TRBJ1-5; tentative D call: TRBD1 (6 bases). Germline V CDR1 and CDR2: DFQATT, SNEGSKA (reference sequence). The CDR3 consists of 15 residues. Trimming removed 8 bases at V and 1 base at J, with 18 bases between. For the CDR3, the DNA is TGCAGTACCTCTCGAGGGGGGGTGAGCAATCAGCCCCAGCATTTT. Translating gives CSTSRGGVSNQPQHF.

This clonotype was seen more than once but under ten times. This chain links TRBV20-1 with TRBJ2-7; D may match TRBD1 or TRBD2 (5 bases each). The CDR3 has 13 amino acids. The V end was cut by 0 bases, the J end by 7 bases, with 13 bases between. Germline V gives CDR1 DFQATT, CDR2 SNEGSKA (reference sequence). CDR3 nucleotide sequence: TGCAGTGCTAGAGATCCCGGGGCTCGGGAGCAGTACTTC. Translated: CSARDPGAREQYF.

V is TRBV7-8 and J is TRBJ2-5; perhaps TRBD1 as D (7 bases). From germline, CDR1 is SGHVS and CDR2 FQNEAQ. Trimming removed 0 bases at V and 3 bases at J, with 14 bases between. The CDR3 is made up of 16 amino acids. CDR3 DNA sequence: TGTGCCAGCAGCTTAGCCTTCGGCAGGGGGGAAGAGACCCAGTACTTC. It encodes CASSLAFGRGEETQYF.

The CDR3: CASSSSRNEQFF. DNA for the CDR3: TGTGCCAGCAGCTCCTCCCGGAATGAGCAGTTCTTC. The rearrangement joins TRBV11-2 to TRBJ2-1, with unresolved D. The CDR3 extends over 12 amino acids. Germline assignment: CDR1 SGHAT and CDR2 FQNNGV. V was cut by 4 bases and J by 7 bases, with 8 bases left in between.

The chain couples TRBV10-3 to TRBJ2-1, with D perhaps assigned TRBD1 or TRBD2 (5 bases each). Germline V gene data show CDR1 as ENHRY and CDR2 as SYGVKD. V lost 9 bases, J lost 5 bases, and 20 bases lay in between. This CDR3 comprises 15 residues. CDR3 in amino acids: CAINSRDAGDNEQFF. CDR3 bases: TGTGCCATTAATAGCCGGGACGCCGGGGACAATGAGCAGTTCTTC.

The chain recombines TRBV20-1 with TRBJ2-1, with a possible D match to TRBD2 (5 bases). CDR1 and CDR2 from the germline V gene are DFQATT and SNEGSKA (reference sequence). V lost 7 bases to trimming and J lost 8 bases, with 21 bases between them. The CDR3 totals 14 residues. CDR3 sequence: CSEAEGSGSHEQFF. As DNA, the CDR3 is TGCAGTGAAGCCGAGGGCAGTGGGTCCCATGAGCAGTTCTTC.

This chain links TRBV7-8 with TRBJ2-3; 10 bases align to TRBD2. V lost 3 bases to trimming and J lost 0 bases; unmatched junction nucleotides: 12. Germline CDR1 and CDR2: SGHVS and FQNEAQ. The CDR3 is 19 residues long. The DNA for the CDR3 is TGTGCCAGCAGCTTTCCAGCGGGAGGGCACGAAACTAGCACAGATACGCAGTATTTT. This translates into CASSFPAGGHETSTDTQYF.